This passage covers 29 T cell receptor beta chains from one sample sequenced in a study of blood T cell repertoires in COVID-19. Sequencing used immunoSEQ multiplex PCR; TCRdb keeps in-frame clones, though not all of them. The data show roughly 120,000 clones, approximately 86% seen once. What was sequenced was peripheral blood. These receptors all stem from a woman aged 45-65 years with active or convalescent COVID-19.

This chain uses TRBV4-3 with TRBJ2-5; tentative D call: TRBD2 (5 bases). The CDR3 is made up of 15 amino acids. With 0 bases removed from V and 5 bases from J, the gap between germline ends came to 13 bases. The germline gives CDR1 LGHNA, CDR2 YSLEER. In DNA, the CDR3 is TGCGCCAGCAGCCAAGATTCGGACCCGGGGGAGACCCAGTACTTC. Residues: CASSQDSDPGETQYF.

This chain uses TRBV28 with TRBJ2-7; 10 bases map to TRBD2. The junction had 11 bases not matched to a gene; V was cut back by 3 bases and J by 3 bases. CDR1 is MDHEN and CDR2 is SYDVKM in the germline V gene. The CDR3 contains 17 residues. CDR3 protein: CASSLDPETSGNYEQYF. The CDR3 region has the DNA TGTGCCAGCAGTTTGGACCCCGAAACTAGCGGGAACTACGAGCAGTACTTC.

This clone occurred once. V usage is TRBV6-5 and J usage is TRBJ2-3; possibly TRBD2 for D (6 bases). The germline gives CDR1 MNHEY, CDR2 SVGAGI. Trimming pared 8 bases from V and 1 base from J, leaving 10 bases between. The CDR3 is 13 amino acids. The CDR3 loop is CASRDLGTDTQYF. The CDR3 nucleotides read TGTGCCAGCCGGGACTTGGGCACAGATACGCAGTATTTT.

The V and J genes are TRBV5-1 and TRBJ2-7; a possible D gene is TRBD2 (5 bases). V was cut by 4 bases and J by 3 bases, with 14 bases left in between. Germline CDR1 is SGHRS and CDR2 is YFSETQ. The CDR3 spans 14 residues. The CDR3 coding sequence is TGCGCCAGCAGCCCGGTCCGGGGTCACTACGAGCAGTACTTC. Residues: CASSPVRGHYEQYF.

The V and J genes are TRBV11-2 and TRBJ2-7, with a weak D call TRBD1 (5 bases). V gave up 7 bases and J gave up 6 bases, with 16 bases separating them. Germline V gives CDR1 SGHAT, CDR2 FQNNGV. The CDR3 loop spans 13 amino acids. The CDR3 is CASNFGASTEQYF. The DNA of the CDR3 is TGTGCCAGCAACTTTGGGGCTAGTACCGAGCAGTACTTC.

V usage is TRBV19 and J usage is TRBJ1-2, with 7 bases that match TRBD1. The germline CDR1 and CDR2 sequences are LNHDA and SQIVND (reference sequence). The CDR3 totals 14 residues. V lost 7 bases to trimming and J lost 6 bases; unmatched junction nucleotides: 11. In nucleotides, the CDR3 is TGTGCCAGTACCCCGTTGACAGGGTCCCATGGCTACACCTTC. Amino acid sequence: CASTPLTGSHGYTF.

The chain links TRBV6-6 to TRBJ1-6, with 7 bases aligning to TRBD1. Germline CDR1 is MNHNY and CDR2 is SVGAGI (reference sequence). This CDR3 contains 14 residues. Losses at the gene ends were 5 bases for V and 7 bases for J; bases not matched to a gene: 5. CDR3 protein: CASSDRDSNSPLHF. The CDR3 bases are TGTGCCAGCAGTGACCGGGACAGCAATTCACCCCTCCACTTT.

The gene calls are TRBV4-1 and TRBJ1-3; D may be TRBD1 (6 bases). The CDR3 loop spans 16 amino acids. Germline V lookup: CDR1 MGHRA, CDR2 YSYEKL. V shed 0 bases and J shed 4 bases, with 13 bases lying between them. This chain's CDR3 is CASSQELWTVGNTIYF. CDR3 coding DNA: TGCGCCAGCAGCCAAGAGCTGTGGACAGTAGGAAACACCATATATTTT.

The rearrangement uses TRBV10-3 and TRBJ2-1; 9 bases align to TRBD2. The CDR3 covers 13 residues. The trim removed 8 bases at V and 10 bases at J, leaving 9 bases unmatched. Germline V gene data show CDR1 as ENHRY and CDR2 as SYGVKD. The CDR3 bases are TGTGCCATCGGGTTAGCGGGAGCTGGGGAGCAGTTCTTC. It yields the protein CAIGLAGAGEQFF.

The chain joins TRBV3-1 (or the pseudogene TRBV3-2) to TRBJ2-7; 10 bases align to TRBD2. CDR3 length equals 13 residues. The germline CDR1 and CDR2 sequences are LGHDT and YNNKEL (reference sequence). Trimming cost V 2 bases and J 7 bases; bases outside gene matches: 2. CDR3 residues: CASSQLAGVEQYF. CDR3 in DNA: TGTGCCAGCAGCCAACTAGCGGGAGTTGAGCAGTACTTC.

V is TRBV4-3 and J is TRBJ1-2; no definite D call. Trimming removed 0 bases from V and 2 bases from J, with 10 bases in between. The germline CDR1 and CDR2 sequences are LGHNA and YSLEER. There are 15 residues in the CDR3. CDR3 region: CASSQDGGLNYGYTF. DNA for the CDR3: TGCGCCAGCAGCCAAGACGGAGGCTTGAACTATGGCTACACCTTC.

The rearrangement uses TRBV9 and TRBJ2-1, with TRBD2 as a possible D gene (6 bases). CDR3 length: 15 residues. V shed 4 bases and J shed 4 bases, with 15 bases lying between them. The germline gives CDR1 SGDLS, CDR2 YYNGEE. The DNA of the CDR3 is TGTGCCAGCAGCAGAGGGAGGACTTTGTACAATGAGCAGTTCTTC. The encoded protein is CASSRGRTLYNEQFF.

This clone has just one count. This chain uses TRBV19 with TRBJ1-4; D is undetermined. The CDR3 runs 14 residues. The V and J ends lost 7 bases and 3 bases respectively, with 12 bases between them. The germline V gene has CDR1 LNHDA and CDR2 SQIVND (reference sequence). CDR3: CASTIRGSNEKLFF. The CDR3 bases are TGTGCCAGTACCATCCGGGGATCTAATGAAAAACTGTTTTTT.

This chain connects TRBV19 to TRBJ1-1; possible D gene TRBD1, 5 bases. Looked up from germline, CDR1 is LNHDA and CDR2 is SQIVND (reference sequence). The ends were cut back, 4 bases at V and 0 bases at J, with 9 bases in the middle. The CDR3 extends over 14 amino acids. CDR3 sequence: CASSTGLVNTEAFF. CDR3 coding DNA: TGTGCCAGTAGTACAGGGTTGGTGAACACTGAAGCTTTCTTT.

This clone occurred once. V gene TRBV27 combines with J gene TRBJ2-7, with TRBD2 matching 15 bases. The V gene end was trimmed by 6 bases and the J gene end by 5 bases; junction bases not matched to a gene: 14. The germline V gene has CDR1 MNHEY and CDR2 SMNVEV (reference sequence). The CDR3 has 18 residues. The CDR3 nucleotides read TGTGCCAGCAGACCGCGGACTAGCGGGAGGGCCTCACTCAACGAGCAGTACTTC. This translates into CASRPRTSGRASLNEQYF.

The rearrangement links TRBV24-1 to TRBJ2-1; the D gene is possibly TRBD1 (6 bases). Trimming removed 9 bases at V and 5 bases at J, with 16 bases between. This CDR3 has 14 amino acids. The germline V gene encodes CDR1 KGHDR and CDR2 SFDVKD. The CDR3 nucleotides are TGTGCCACCGGTGGTGGGGGCCGTAACAATGAGCAGTTCTTC. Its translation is CATGGGGRNNEQFF.

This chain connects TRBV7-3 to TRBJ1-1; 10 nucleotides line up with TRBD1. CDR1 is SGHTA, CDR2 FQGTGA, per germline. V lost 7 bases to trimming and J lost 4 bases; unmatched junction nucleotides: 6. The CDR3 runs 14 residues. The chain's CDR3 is CASTPGTGATEAFF. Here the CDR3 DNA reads TGTGCCAGCACCCCCGGGACAGGGGCCACTGAAGCTTTCTTT.

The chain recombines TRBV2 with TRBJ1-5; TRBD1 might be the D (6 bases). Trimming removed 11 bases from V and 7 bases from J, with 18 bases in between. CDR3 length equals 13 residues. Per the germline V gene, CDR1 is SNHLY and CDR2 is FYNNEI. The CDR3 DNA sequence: TGTGCCGGGGGCCGGATTGCACGGCAGCCCCAGCATTTT. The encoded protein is CAGGRIARQPQHF.

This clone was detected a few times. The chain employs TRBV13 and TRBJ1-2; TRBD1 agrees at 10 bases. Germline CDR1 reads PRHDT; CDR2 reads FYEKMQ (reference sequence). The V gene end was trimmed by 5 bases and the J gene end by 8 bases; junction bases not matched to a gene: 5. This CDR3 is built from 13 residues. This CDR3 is CASSRTGGLGYTF. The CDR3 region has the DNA TGTGCCAGCAGCCGGACAGGGGGTTTAGGCTACACCTTC. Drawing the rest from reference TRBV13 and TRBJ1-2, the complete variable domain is AAGVIQSPRHLIKEKRETATLKCYPIPRHDTVYWYQQGPGQDPQFLISFYEKMQSDKGSIPDRFSAQQFSDYHSELNMSSLELGDSALYFCASSRTGGLGYTFGSGTRLTVV.

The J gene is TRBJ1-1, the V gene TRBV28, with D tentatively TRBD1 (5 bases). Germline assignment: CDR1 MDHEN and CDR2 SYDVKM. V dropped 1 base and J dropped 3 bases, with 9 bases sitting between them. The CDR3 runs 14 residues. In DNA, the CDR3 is TGTGCCAGCAGTTTATTTGGGGCGGACACTGAAGCTTTCTTT. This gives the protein CASSLFGADTEAFF.

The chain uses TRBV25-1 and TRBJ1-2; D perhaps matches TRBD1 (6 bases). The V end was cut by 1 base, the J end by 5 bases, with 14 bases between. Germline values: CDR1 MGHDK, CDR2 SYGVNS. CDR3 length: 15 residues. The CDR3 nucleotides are TGTGCCAGCAGTGAATTAACAGGGAGAGAGTATGGCTACACCTTC. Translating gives CASSELTGREYGYTF.

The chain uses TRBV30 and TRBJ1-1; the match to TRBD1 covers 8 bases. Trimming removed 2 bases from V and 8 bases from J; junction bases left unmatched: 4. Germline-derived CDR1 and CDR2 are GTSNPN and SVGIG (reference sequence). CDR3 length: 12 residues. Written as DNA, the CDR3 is TGTGCCTGGAGTCCGACAGGGGAAGAAGCTTTCTTT. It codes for CAWSPTGEEAFF.

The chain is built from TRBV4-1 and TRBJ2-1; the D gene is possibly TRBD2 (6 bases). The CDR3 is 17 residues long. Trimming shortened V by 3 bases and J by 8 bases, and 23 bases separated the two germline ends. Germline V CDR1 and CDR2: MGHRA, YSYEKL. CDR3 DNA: TGCGCCAGCAGCCATGAGTTTCTAGCGCCACCTGGGGATGAGCAGTTCTTC. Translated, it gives CASSHEFLAPPGDEQFF.

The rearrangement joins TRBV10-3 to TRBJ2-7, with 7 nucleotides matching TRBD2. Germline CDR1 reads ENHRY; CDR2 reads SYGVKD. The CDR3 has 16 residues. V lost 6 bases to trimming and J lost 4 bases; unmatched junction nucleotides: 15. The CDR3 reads CAISPRGGSSVYEQYF. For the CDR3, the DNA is TGTGCCATCAGCCCACGGGGCGGGAGCTCGGTGTACGAGCAGTACTTC.

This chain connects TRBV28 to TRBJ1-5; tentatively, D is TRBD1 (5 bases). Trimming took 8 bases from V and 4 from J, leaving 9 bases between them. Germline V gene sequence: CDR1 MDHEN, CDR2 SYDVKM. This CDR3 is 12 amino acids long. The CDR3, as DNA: TGTGCCAGCCGCGGGGGGAATCAGCCCCAGCATTTT. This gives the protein CASRGGNQPQHF.

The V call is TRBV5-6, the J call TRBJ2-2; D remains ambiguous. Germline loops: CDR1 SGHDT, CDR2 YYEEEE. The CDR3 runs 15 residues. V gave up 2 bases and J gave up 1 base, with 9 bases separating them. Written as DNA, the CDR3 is TGTGCCAGCAGCTTCGGCACGGGGAACACCGGGGAGCTGTTTTTT. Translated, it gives CASSFGTGNTGELFF.

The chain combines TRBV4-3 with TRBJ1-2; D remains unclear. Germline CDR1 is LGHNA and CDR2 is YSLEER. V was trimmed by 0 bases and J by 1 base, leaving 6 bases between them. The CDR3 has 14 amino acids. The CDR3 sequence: CASSQEAHNYGYTF. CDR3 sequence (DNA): TGCGCCAGCAGCCAAGAAGCCCATAACTATGGCTACACCTTC.

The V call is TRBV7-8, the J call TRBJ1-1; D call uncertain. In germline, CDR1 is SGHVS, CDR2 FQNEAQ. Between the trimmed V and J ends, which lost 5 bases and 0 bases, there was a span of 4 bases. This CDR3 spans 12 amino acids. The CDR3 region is CASSPVNTEAFF. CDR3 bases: TGTGCCAGCAGCCCGGTGAACACTGAAGCTTTCTTT. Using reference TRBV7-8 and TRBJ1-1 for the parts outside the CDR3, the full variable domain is GAGVSQSPRYKVAKRGQDVALRCDPISGHVSLFWYQQALGQGPEFLTYFQNEAQLDKSGLPSDRFFAERPEGSVSTLKIQRTQQEDSAVYLCASSPVNTEAFFGQGTRLTVV.

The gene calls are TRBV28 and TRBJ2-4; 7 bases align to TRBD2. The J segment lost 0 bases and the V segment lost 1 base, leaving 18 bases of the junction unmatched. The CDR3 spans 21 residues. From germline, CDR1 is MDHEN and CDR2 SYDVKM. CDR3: CASSLSISWGREELAKNIQYF. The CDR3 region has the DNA TGTGCCAGCAGTTTATCTATTTCGTGGGGGAGGGAAGAGCTAGCCAAAAACATTCAGTACTTC.